This T cell receptor (beta chain) originates from a study of human T cells and chemical hapten exposure. Looking at the study overall: The use of 2% DPC on roughly 2 cm by roughly 2 cm of upper inner arm skin constituted sensitization. Study-level findings and limits: Expanded TCRs clustered into significantly more large CDR3 similarity groups than controls, the analysis revealed.

V shed 8 bases, J shed 3 bases, and the junction held 9 bases outside the gene matches. There are 14 residues in the CDR3. Germline CDR1 reads MNHEY; CDR2 reads SVGEGT. Separate cDNA molecules received unique molecular identifiers, which the library attached to them. Authors' analysis steps: Sample-level TCR yields exhibited a median of approximately 96,000, with a range of roughly 23,224 to 750,000. TCRdb independently ran MiXCR on the RACE reads; one entry per CDR3 protein. TCRdb assigned the V and J calls; the authors' analysis was not used. The table lists approximately 370,000 distinct CDR3 sequences, approximately 5.8% of them singletons. Time point defined: pre-sensitization, week 0. The treatment is: therapeutic diphenylcyclopropenone sensitization with weekly scalp DPC. This clonotype was observed at least ten times. Its specificity is not known.

The clonotype was recovered from a woman aged 18 to 35 with alopecia areata. Some clones in this sample may be carry-over from other donors' samples. Sequencing was performed on whole blood, taken in connection with sensitization to the hapten diphenylcyclopropenone (DPC). The chain joins TRBV6-2 or TRBV6-3 to TRBJ1-2; 7 bases align to TRBD1. The CDR3 protein is CASRPGQRYYGYTF. The CDR3 DNA sequence: TGTGCCAGCCGACCGGGACAGCGATACTATGGCTACACCTTC.